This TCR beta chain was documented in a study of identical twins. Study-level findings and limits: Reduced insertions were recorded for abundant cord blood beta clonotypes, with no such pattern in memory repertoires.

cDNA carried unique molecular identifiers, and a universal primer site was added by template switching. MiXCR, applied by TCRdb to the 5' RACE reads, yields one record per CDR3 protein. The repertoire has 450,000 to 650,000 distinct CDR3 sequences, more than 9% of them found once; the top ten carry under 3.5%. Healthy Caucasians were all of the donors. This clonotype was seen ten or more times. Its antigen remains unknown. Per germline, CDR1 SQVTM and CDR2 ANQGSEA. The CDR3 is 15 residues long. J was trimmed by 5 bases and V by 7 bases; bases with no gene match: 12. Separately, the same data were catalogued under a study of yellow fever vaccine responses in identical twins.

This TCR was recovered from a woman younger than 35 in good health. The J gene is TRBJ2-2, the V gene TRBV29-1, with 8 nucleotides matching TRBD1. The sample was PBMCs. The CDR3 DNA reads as TGCAGCGGCCACGGTACAGGGGGAAAGACCGGGGAGCTGTTTTTT. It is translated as CSGHGTGGKTGELFF.